This entry lists 22 T cell receptor beta chains sequenced from one sample in a study of beta chain features in type 1 diabetes. Broader study findings: People with Type 1 diabetes carried modestly yet significantly shorter TCRB CDR3s in all four CD4+ subsets.

Their target antigens are unknown. Investigators reverse transcribed all isolated RNA, so they sequenced expressed TCRB transcripts. Measured with immunoSEQ multiplex PCR; TCRdb has only the in-frame clones, and not every one. Of 140,000 to 150,000 clones listed, approximately 13% were seen once; the top ten hold roughly 1.4%. The sample was central memory CD4+ T cells from blood. The receptor set was obtained from a man younger than 35 with type 1 diabetes.

This clone was detected only a few times. The chain joins TRBV5-6 to TRBJ1-5, with TRBD1 identical over 8 bases. Germline CDR1 is SGHDT and CDR2 is YYEEEE. V shed 4 bases and J 4 bases; nucleotides not matched to a gene: 4. The CDR3 totals 14 residues. CDR3 coding DNA: TGTGCCAGCAGCCCCGGACAGGGTAATCAGCCCCAGCATTTT. This codes for CASSPGQGNQPQHF.

This clone was observed a handful of times. The V and J genes are TRBV6-5 and TRBJ2-5; 7 positions match TRBD2. The CDR3 length is 14 residues. Trimming cost V 3 bases and J 2 bases; bases outside gene matches: 3. Germline lookup yields CDR1 MNHEY and CDR2 SVGAGI. Written as DNA, the CDR3 is TGTGCCAGCAGTTATGGGGGGGGGCAAGAGACCCAGTACTTC. It yields the protein CASSYGGGQETQYF.

As DNA, the CDR3 is TGTGCCAGCTCACCCCTTGGGTATGTTGGCGATGAGCAGTTCTTC. As protein: CASSPLGYVGDEQFF. This chain joins TRBV18 and TRBJ2-1; D call uncertain. The V gene lost 3 bases and the J gene lost 8 bases, with 17 bases spanning the gap. The CDR3 sequence is 15 residues long. The germline V gene encodes CDR1 KGHSH and CDR2 LQKENI.

At least ten counts were recorded for this clone. Different DNA sequences within this sample yield the same CDR3. The chain couples TRBV10-3 to TRBJ1-1; D is undetermined. The CDR3 contains 14 residues. Looked up from germline, CDR1 is ENHRY and CDR2 is SYGVKD. Trimming took off 0 bases at V and 1 base at J, with 6 bases between the two ends. In DNA, the CDR3 is TGTGCCATCAGTGAGTCGACCGGGAACACTGAAGCTTTCTTT. Protein: CAISESTGNTEAFF.

This clone turned up a few times. Other DNA variants within this sample encode the same CDR3. The chain joins TRBV30 to TRBJ1-5; the D is unclear. Trimming removed 0 bases from V and 1 base from J, with 4 bases in between. Germline-derived CDR1 and CDR2 are GTSNPN and SVGIG (reference sequence). The length of the CDR3 is 13 residues. The CDR3 DNA is TGTGCCTGGAGTGTAGGGAGCAATCAGCCCCAGCATTTT. It specifies CAWSVGSNQPQHF.

This rearrangement joins TRBV5-1 to TRBJ2-1, with TRBD2 as a possible D gene (5 bases). Germline V gene sequence: CDR1 SGHRS, CDR2 YFSETQ. The V and J ends lost 3 bases and 8 bases respectively, with 21 bases between them. The CDR3 spans 16 residues. CDR3 nucleotides: TGCGCCAGCAGCTCAACCCCCACTCACCACGGGGATGAGCAGTTCTTC. As protein: CASSSTPTHHGDEQFF. The variable domain in full, completed from reference TRBV5-1 and TRBJ2-1, reads KAGVTQTPRYLIKTRGQQVTLSCSPISGHRSVSWYQQTPGQGLQFLFEYFSETQRNKGNFPGRFSGRQFSNSRSEMNVSTLELGDSALYLCASSSTPTHHGDEQFFGPGTRLTVL.

The chain has TRBV6-1 and TRBJ1-1; 9 bases map to TRBD1. There are 13 residues in the CDR3. The V and J ends lost 6 bases and 1 base, in that order; junction bases with no gene match: 0. Per the germline V gene, CDR1 is MNHNS and CDR2 is SASEGT. In DNA form, the CDR3 reads TGTGCCAGCAGGGACAGGGGGAACACTGAAGCTTTCTTT. Protein sequence: CASRDRGNTEAFF.

This clone was seen a few times. The chain employs TRBV5-1 and TRBJ2-5, with a tentative D call TRBD1 (6 bases). The V gene lost 5 bases and the J gene lost 2 bases, with 16 bases spanning the gap. Germline CDR1 SGHRS, CDR2 YFSETQ. The CDR3 extends over 15 amino acids. The CDR3 spells CASSRQGTPQETQYF. The CDR3 DNA sequence: TGCGCCAGCAGTCGTCAGGGGACACCACAAGAGACCCAGTACTTC.

This clone was counted a few times. The chain couples TRBV9 to TRBJ2-5; 10 nucleotides align to TRBD1. The length of the CDR3 is 16 residues. Trimming removed 4 bases from V and 5 bases from J; junction bases left unmatched: 11. Germline CDR1 and CDR2: SGDLS and YYNGEE. CDR3 coding DNA: TGTGCCAGCAGCCCTCCTTCCGGGACAGGGGCTGAGACCCAGTACTTC. Translated, it gives CASSPPSGTGAETQYF.

V and J are TRBV5-1 and TRBJ2-3; D gene unclear. V was cut by 0 bases and J by 4 bases, with 9 bases left in between. Germline assignment: CDR1 SGHRS and CDR2 YFSETQ. This CDR3 is built from 14 residues. The CDR3 DNA is TGCGCCAGCAGCTTGGTCGTAGCCCCAGATACGCAGTATTTT. This translates into CASSLVVAPDTQYF.

The V gene is TRBV13, the J gene TRBJ2-1; 15 nucleotides line up with TRBD2. This CDR3 is 16 amino acids long. With V trimmed by 5 bases and J by 9 bases, 8 bases remained unmatched. Per germline, CDR1 PRHDT and CDR2 FYEKMQ (reference sequence). The DNA for the CDR3 is TGTGCCAGCAGCCCCTGGACTAGCGGGGGGGCTGTTGAGCAGTTCTTC. Translated, it gives CASSPWTSGGAVEQFF.

This clone was counted only a few times. The V call is TRBV11-2, the J call TRBJ1-4; D not certain. Germline CDR1 reads SGHAT; CDR2 reads FQNNGV. This CDR3 is built from 13 residues. V shed 4 bases and J shed 7 bases, with 10 bases lying between them. CDR3: CASSSQTREKLFF. The CDR3 nucleotides read TGTGCCAGCAGCTCCCAGACCCGTGAAAAACTGTTTTTT.

V is TRBV14 and J is TRBJ2-5; D not resolved. V was pared by 2 bases and J by 4 bases, with 8 bases between. This CDR3 region has 13 residues. Germline CDR1 is SGHDN and CDR2 is FVKESK. CDR3 sequence (DNA): TGTGCCAGCAGCCAACGGTATCGAGAGACCCAGTACTTC. Translating gives CASSQRYRETQYF.

The chain combines TRBV2 with TRBJ1-1; D not certain. The CDR3 is made up of 14 amino acids. Trimming removed 4 bases at V and 3 bases at J, with 12 bases between. The germline gives CDR1 SNHLY, CDR2 FYNNEI. CDR3 bases: TGTGCCAGCAGTGTAGCCGGTGGGGACACTGAAGCTTTCTTT. Its translation is CASSVAGGDTEAFF.

This clone was observed a few times. The V call is TRBV7-9, the J call TRBJ2-5; a possible D gene is TRBD1 (6 bases). The CDR3 length is 14 residues. V was pared by 3 bases and J by 4 bases, with 12 bases between. The germline CDR1 and CDR2 sequences are SEHNR and FQNEAQ (reference sequence). DNA for the CDR3: TGTGCCAGCAGCTTTTCCAGGGGCCGAGAGACCCAGTACTTC. Translated: CASSFSRGRETQYF.

The V gene is TRBV7-9, the J gene TRBJ2-7; maybe TRBD1 (5 bases). Germline lookup yields CDR1 SEHNR and CDR2 FQNEAQ (reference sequence). V dropped 1 base and J dropped 0 bases, with 19 bases sitting between them. The CDR3 is 18 residues long. As DNA, the CDR3 is TGTGCCAGCAGCTTAGGGGAAGGGGCCAGACCACGCTCCTACGAGCAGTACTTC. Its protein product is CASSLGEGARPRSYEQYF.

The chain uses TRBV9 and TRBJ2-2; no firm D call. CDR1 is SGDLS, CDR2 YYNGEE, per germline. The V and J ends lost 0 bases and 6 bases respectively, with 9 bases between them. The CDR3 is 14 amino acids. The CDR3 reads CASSVAVLAGELFF. DNA for the CDR3: TGTGCCAGCAGCGTAGCGGTCCTGGCCGGGGAGCTGTTTTTT.

The rearrangement uses TRBV11-1 and TRBJ2-1; 10 positions match TRBD1. With V trimmed by 6 bases and J by 7 bases, 6 bases remained unmatched. CDR1 and CDR2 from the germline V gene are SGHAT and FQDESV (reference sequence). The CDR3 extends over 14 amino acids. CDR3 loop: CASRRDRGWNEQFF. In DNA, the CDR3 is TGTGCCAGCAGGAGGGACAGGGGATGGAATGAGCAGTTCTTC.

The chain employs TRBV4-2 and TRBJ1-4; TRBD1 matches 8 bases. The CDR3 spans 14 residues. Germline lookup yields CDR1 LGHNA and CDR2 YNFKEQ. V was pared by 5 bases and J by 3 bases, with 2 bases of the junction left unmatched. The CDR3 sequence: CASSTGGPNEKLFF. The CDR3 nucleotides are TGTGCCAGCAGCACAGGGGGACCTAATGAAAAACTGTTTTTT.

This chain links TRBV6-6 with TRBJ2-2, with TRBD1 matching over 9 bases. Germline V CDR1 and CDR2: MNHNY, SVGAGI (reference sequence). The length of the CDR3 is 15 residues. The junction had 3 bases not matched to a gene; V was cut back by 5 bases and J by 2 bases. CDR3 region: CASSGDRVNTGELFF. In DNA form, the CDR3 reads TGTGCCAGCAGTGGGGACAGGGTTAACACCGGGGAGCTGTTTTTT.

The rearrangement links TRBV19 to TRBJ1-5, with D perhaps TRBD1 (5 bases). Per the germline V gene, CDR1 is LNHDA and CDR2 is SQIVND (reference sequence). V lost 3 bases and J lost 5, with 14 bases in between. The CDR3 extends over 15 amino acids. The CDR3 DNA reads as TGTGCCAGTAGTATGGGGCCAGCAGGAGATCAGCCCCAGCATTTT. Its translation is CASSMGPAGDQPQHF.

This clone was seen only a few times. The chain combines TRBV7-2 with TRBJ2-5; 8 positions match TRBD1. The germline CDR1 and CDR2 sequences are SGHTA and FQGNSA. The V gene end was trimmed by 5 bases and the J gene end by 2 bases; junction bases not matched to a gene: 4. The CDR3 extends over 14 amino acids. CDR3 DNA sequence: TGTGCCAGCAGCGGACAGGGAACACAAGAGACCCAGTACTTC. The encoded protein is CASSGQGTQETQYF. The variable domain in full, with the rest retrieved from reference TRBV7-2 and TRBJ2-5, is GAGVSQSPSNKVTEKGKDVELRCDPISGHTALYWYRQSLGQGLEFLIYFQGNSAPDKSGLPSDRFSAERTGGSVSTLTIQRTQQEDSAVYLCASSGQGTQETQYFGPGTRLLVL.